This TCR beta chain was recorded in a study of T cell changes during pregnancy in multiple sclerosis. Germline trimming cut 0 bases from V and 4 bases from J; bases unmatched to any gene: 5. Germline V gene lookup returns CDR1 SQVTM and CDR2 ANQGSEA. The CDR3 runs to 15 residues. The data were produced by immunoSEQ multiplex PCR, yet TCRdb's version contains in-frame clones alone and is incomplete. The sample includes around 51,000 clones, around 93% of them seen just once. The source of this sequence is a female donor with multiple sclerosis, enrolled in a pregnancy study. The chain couples TRBV29-1 to TRBJ2-5; TRBD1 matches at 10 bases. The source material was peripheral blood, sampled in the second trimester of pregnancy. CDR3 nucleotide sequence: TGCAGCGTTGAAGATAGGGACAGGGGACTAGAGACCCAGTACTTC. Amino acid sequence: CSVEDRDRGLETQYF.